This T cell receptor beta chain was captured by sequencing in a study of T cell changes during pregnancy in multiple sclerosis. This clone has only a few counts. The trim removed 5 bases at V and 3 bases at J, leaving 8 bases unmatched. The germline V gene has CDR1 MNHNS and CDR2 SASEGT. CDR3 length: 15 residues. Repertoires were generated with immunoSEQ multiplex PCR, while TCRdb's copy carries only in-frame clones and drops some. The sample lists roughly 93,000 clones; 80% to 95% were seen once. Source: peripheral blood, taken after pregnancy. The J gene is TRBJ2-5, the V gene TRBV6-1, with 8 bases fitting TRBD1. The origin of this receptor is a female donor with multiple sclerosis, enrolled in a pregnancy study. CDR3 in DNA: TGTGCCAGCAGTAGAGGACAGGGAGCCGAAGAGACCCAGTACTTC. Protein: CASSRGQGAEETQYF.